These T cell receptor beta chains were read from a single sample in a study of T cell responses to AZD1222 COVID-19 vaccine. TCRdb's copy holds only in-frame clones and misses some; the assay was immunoSEQ multiplex PCR. The data show over 75,000 clones, approximately 90% seen once. The source material was peripheral blood, sampled on day 0 of AZD1222 vaccination. These receptors were obtained from an adult in good health. CDR3s include the opening cysteine and the closing phenylalanine or tryptophan. Fields, in order: CDR3 DNA, CDR3 protein, J gene, V gene, clone size, D gene. D genes are given only for firm matches. Clone size is stated in some rows and not others, as once, few, many or a class when expanded.

TGCGCCAGCAGCCCAAGGACACAGCCTGGGGCCAACGTCCTGACTTTC CASSPRTQPGANVLTF TRBJ2-6 TRBV5-1 . .
TGTGCCAGCAGCTTGGTCCAGATGAACACTGAAGCTTTCTTT CASSLVQMNTEAFF TRBJ1-1 TRBV5-5 . .
TGTGCCACCAGCCCCCCGGGGACAGCTGGAATTGAAGCTTTCTTT CATSPPGTAGIEAFF TRBJ1-1 TRBV15 . TRBD1
TGTGCCAGCAGTTTATGGGGTAGGGAGACCCAGTACTTC CASSLWGRETQYF TRBJ2-5 TRBV27 . .
TGTGCCAGCAGCCAAGGCCACGGCTCTGGAAACACCATATATTTT CASSQGHGSGNTIYF TRBJ1-3 TRBV4-2 . .
TGTGCCAGCAGCCAACGAAACACAGATACGCAGTATTTT CASSQRNTDTQYF TRBJ2-3 TRBV5-6 . .
TGTGCCAGCAGCGCCCCTAGGGCTAGCGGGAGTGGAGAGACCCAGTACTTC CASSAPRASGSGETQYF TRBJ2-5 TRBV9 once TRBD2
TGTGCCAGCAGCCACCAAGGACAGGGAGCTTATGGCTACACCTTC CASSHQGQGAYGYTF TRBJ1-2 TRBV3-1/TRBV3-2 . TRBD1
TGTGCCAGCAGCCAAGGACGGAGCGGAGCTAGTGAGCAGTTCTTC CASSQGRSGASEQFF TRBJ2-1 TRBV3-1/TRBV3-2 . .
TGCGCCAGCAGCGACAGCTCCACTGAAGCTTTCTTT CASSDSSTEAFF TRBJ1-1 TRBV10-1 few .
TGTGCCAGTAAACAGGGTGCCAACCAGCCCCAGCATTTT CASKQGANQPQHF TRBJ1-5 TRBV19 . .
TGTGCCAGCAGTACCTGGGCAGAGACCCAGTACTTC CASSTWAETQYF TRBJ2-5 TRBV12-3/TRBV12-4 . .
TGTGCCAGCAGTGTTGACTTGAGCTCCTATAATTCACCCCTCCACTTT CASSVDLSSYNSPLHF TRBJ1-6 TRBV6-1 once .
TGTGCCAGCAGCTTGACTTTGAACACTGAAGCTTTCTTT CASSLTLNTEAFF TRBJ1-1 TRBV5-6 . .
TGTGCCTGGAGCCAAAGCCGGGGGAGGAATCAGCCCCAGCATTTT CAWSQSRGRNQPQHF TRBJ1-5 TRBV30 . .
TGTGCCAGCAGCCCAACCAGGGCGGGAGGGACCGGGGAGCTGTTTTTT CASSPTRAGGTGELFF TRBJ2-2 TRBV7-2 . TRBD2